The 13 T cell receptor beta chains presented below share a single source sample, sequenced in a study of blood T cells in healthy people across ages. Through a sample-barcoded 5' primer and a J-beta primer mix, a second PCR was run for roughly 7 to 12 cycles. Via MiXCR, TCRdb re-called the 5' RACE reads, giving one row per CDR3 protein. The table has around 900,000 distinct CDR3 sequences, roughly half seen once. Sequenced input: blood. The receptors were gathered from an older woman in good health.

The J gene is TRBJ2-1, the V gene TRBV5-1, with D possibly being TRBD2 (6 bases). V lost 4 bases to trimming and J lost 9 bases, with 14 bases between them. Germline lookup yields CDR1 SGHRS and CDR2 YFSETQ. This CDR3 spans 13 amino acids. CDR3 sequence reads: CASSPRVGGEQFF. CDR3 in DNA: TGCGCCAGCAGCCCTCGAGTGGGGGGTGAGCAGTTCTTC.

The chain recombines TRBV28 with TRBJ2-1; no definite D call. Germline lookup yields CDR1 MDHEN and CDR2 SYDVKM. V gave up 6 bases and J gave up 10 bases, with 13 bases separating them. CDR3 length equals 12 residues. The CDR3 nucleotides read TGTGCCAGCAGCAACTACGACTTGGAGCAGTTCTTC. Its translation is CASSNYDLEQFF.

This clonotype was picked up a small number of times. V is TRBV29-1 and J is TRBJ2-5; D is possibly TRBD1 or TRBD2 (6 bases each). CDR3 length equals 17 residues. The ends were cut back, 5 bases at V and 5 bases at J, with 27 bases in the middle. Germline CDR1 and CDR2: SQVTM and ANQGSEA. The CDR3 spells CSVFSKPQGGRLETQYF. For the CDR3, the DNA is TGCAGCGTTTTTAGTAAACCCCAAGGGGGGCGTCTCGAGACCCAGTACTTC.

The chain is built from TRBV6-6 and TRBJ2-7; TRBD2 matches 10 bases. Germline-derived CDR1 and CDR2 are MNHNY and SVGAGI (reference sequence). The CDR3 has 16 residues. The ends lost 5 bases at V and 4 bases at J; junction bases unmatched: 11. This CDR3 reads CASSRRLAGQTYEQYF. In nucleotides, the CDR3 is TGTGCCAGCAGTCGAAGACTAGCGGGCCAGACTTACGAGCAGTACTTC.

V usage is TRBV12-3 or TRBV12-4 and J usage is TRBJ1-2, with TRBD1 as a possible D gene (5 bases). CDR3 length: 13 amino acids. V gave up 3 bases and J gave up 7 bases, with 12 bases separating them. The DNA of the CDR3 is TGTGCCAGCAGTTTCGGGGGGATTGGTGGCTACACCTTC. It is translated as CASSFGGIGGYTF.

Only a few counts were recorded for this clonotype. V and J are TRBV6-2 or TRBV6-3 and TRBJ2-7; 8 nucleotides line up with TRBD2. The V and J ends lost 6 bases and 7 bases, in that order; junction bases with no gene match: 8. This CDR3 has 13 residues. From germline, CDR1 is MNHEY and CDR2 SVGEGT. The CDR3 sequence is CASRPPAGVEQYF. In DNA, the CDR3 is TGTGCCAGCAGGCCCCCAGCGGGAGTGGAGCAGTACTTC.

In this sample, this clonotype turned up a few times. The chain employs TRBV7-2 and TRBJ2-4, with TRBD2 identical over 10 bases. The DNA end favors TRBJ2-5, so the J call may be wrong. The CDR3 runs 17 residues. Germline V CDR1 and CDR2: SGHTA, FQGNSA. The CDR3 DNA follows: TGTGCCAGCAGCGACAAGCGTCTAGCGGGAGAGTCAGAGACCCAGTACTTC. Protein: CASSDKRLAGESETQYF.

In its sample, this clonotype was seen a few times. The V gene is TRBV12-3 or TRBV12-4, the J gene TRBJ2-1, with TRBD2 matching 11 bases. The CDR3 spans 15 residues. The V segment lost 10 bases and the J segment 3 bases; nucleotides outside the gene matches: 8. The CDR3 loop reads CAILLAGVGYNEQFF. DNA of the CDR3: TGTGCCATCCTACTAGCGGGAGTAGGCTACAATGAGCAGTTCTTC.

At least ten counts were recorded for this clonotype. The genes are TRBV7-9 and TRBJ2-7; a possible D gene is TRBD2 (6 bases). Germline V gene data show CDR1 as SEHNR and CDR2 as FQNEAQ (reference sequence). The CDR3 loop spans 14 amino acids. V was cut by 4 bases and J by 2 bases, with 12 bases left in between. The CDR3 region has the DNA TGTGCCAGCAGCTACATTAGCGGAGCCTACGAGCAGTACTTC. The encoded protein is CASSYISGAYEQYF.

This sequence joins TRBV20-1 and TRBJ2-1; a weak D match, TRBD2 (5 bases). CDR1 is DFQATT and CDR2 is SNEGSKA in the germline V gene (reference sequence). V lost 6 bases and J 5 bases, leaving 14 bases between the germline ends. CDR3 length: 13 residues. The CDR3 region has the DNA TGCAGTGCCGTTGACTACCGGCACAATGAGCAGTTCTTC. Its translation is CSAVDYRHNEQFF.

On this clonotype: The junction departs from germline at one end; a sequencing error may be responsible. This rearrangement joins TRBV29-1 to TRBJ1-4; D is unresolved. The germline gives CDR1 SQVTM, CDR2 ANQGSEA. The CDR3 loop spans 13 amino acids. CDR3 in DNA: TGCAACGTTGATTTTGCAACTAATGAAAAACTGTTTTTT. Translation: CNVDFATNEKLFF.

The chain employs TRBV9 and TRBJ2-5; weak D call: TRBD2 (5 bases). The ends were cut back, 4 bases at V and 1 base at J, with 14 bases in the middle. CDR3 length: 15 amino acids. CDR1 is SGDLS, CDR2 YYNGEE, per germline. The CDR3, as DNA: TGTGCCAGCAGCCGATGGACTGCTCCCCAAGAGACCCAGTACTTC. This translates into CASSRWTAPQETQYF.

The chain carries TRBV5-1 and TRBJ2-1; 8 positions agree with TRBD2. V dropped 4 bases and J dropped 9; count of bases not matched to a gene: 15. CDR1 is SGHRS and CDR2 is YFSETQ in the germline V gene. CDR3 size: 16 residues. CDR3 sequence (DNA): TGCGCCAGCAGCACACAGTCCCGAGCGGGAGAAGGTGAGCAGTTCTTC. Translating gives CASSTQSRAGEGEQFF. Together with reference TRBV5-1 and TRBJ2-1, the CDR3 gives the full variable domain: KAGVTQTPRYLIKTRGQQVTLSCSPISGHRSVSWYQQTPGQGLQFLFEYFSETQRNKGNFPGRFSGRQFSNSRSEMNVSTLELGDSALYLCASSTQSRAGEGEQFFGPGTRLTVL.